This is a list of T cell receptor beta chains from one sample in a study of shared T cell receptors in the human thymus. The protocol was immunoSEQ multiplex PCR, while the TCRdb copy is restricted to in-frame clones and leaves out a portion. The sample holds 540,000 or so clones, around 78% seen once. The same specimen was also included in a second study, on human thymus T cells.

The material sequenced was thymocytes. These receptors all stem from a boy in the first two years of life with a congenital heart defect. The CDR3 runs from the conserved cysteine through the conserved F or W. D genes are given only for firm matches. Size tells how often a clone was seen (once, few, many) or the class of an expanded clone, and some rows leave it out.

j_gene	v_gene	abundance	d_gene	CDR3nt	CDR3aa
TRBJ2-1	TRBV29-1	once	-	TGCAGCGTTGAGGGCAGGGCCTACTCCTACAATGAGCAGTTCTTC	CSVEGRAYSYNEQFF
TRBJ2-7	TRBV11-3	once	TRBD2	TGTGCCAGCAGCTTAGCTTTGGGGGGGACCCGCTCCTACGAGCAGTACTTC	CASSLALGGTRSYEQYF
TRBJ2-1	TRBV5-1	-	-	TGCGCCAGCAGCTTGGAGGAGCGGTATAGCTCCTACAATGAGCAGTTCTTC	CASSLEERYSSYNEQFF
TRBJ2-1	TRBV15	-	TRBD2	TGTGCCACCAGCAGAGCTAGCGGGAGAATAAATGAGCAGTTCTTC	CATSRASGRINEQFF
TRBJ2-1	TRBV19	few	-	TGTGCCAGTAGTATCCATCAGTCAGGGGTCGGTGAGCAGTTCTTC	CASSIHQSGVGEQFF
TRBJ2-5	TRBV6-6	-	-	TGTGCCAGCAGTTACGCTCCAGGGGTGGAGACCCAGTACTTC	CASSYAPGVETQYF
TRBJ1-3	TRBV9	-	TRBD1	TGTGCCAGCAGCGACCGGGACAGGGGGTTTGGAAACACCATATATTTT	CASSDRDRGFGNTIYF
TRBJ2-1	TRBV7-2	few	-	TGTGCCAGCAGCCTGGGACACCACTACAATGAGCAGTTCTTC	CASSLGHHYNEQFF
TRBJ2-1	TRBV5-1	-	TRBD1	TGCGCCAGCAGCTGCTACGGCACAGGGGACAATGAGCAGTTCTTC	CASSCYGTGDNEQFF
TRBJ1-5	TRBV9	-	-	TGTGCCAGCAGCGTAGGGGCGCTCCCACCCCAGCCCCAGCATTTT	CASSVGALPPQPQHF
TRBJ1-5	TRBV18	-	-	TGTGCCAGCTCACCACGGGCTAATCAGCCCCAGCATTTT	CASSPRANQPQHF
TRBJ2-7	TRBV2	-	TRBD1	TGTGCCAGCAGGGAACTAGGACAGGGTACCCACGAGCAGTACTTC	CASRELGQGTHEQYF
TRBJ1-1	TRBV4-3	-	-	TGCGCCAGCAGCCAAGATCTCTGGAGGGATGCTGAAGCTTTCTTT	CASSQDLWRDAEAFF
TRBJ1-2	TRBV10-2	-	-	TGCGCCAGCAGTGTCGGGAAATGGCACTATGGCTACACCTTC	CASSVGKWHYGYTF
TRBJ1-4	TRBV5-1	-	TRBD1	TGCGCCAGCAGCCCCACGGGACAGACTAATGAAAAACTGTTTTTT	CASSPTGQTNEKLFF
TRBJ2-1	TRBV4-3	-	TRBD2	TGCGCCAGCAGCCAAGGTACTAGCGGGGGTTACAATGAGCAGTTCTTC	CASSQGTSGGYNEQFF
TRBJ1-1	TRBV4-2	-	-	TGTGCCAGCAGCCAAGCATCACCGGGAGGTGCGAACACTGAAGCTTTCTTT	CASSQASPGGANTEAFF
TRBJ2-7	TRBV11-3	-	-	TGTGCCAGCAGCCCCCCCAGCGGGCGCTCCTACGAGCAGTACTTC	CASSPPSGRSYEQYF
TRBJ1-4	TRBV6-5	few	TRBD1	TGTGCCAGCAGTTACTCAAAGACAGGGTCACACGAAAAACTGTTTTTT	CASSYSKTGSHEKLFF
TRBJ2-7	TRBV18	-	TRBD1	TGTGCCAGCTCAGACAGGGGGGGATCCTACGAGCAGTACTTC	CASSDRGGSYEQYF
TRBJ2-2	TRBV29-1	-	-	TGCAGCGCCTCCCCGGAGTCGGGTTCGGCCGGGGAGCTGTTTTTT	CSASPESGSAGELFF
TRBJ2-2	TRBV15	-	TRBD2	TGTGCCAGTTGTCTAGCGGGAGACGACTCTGGGGAGCTGTTTTTT	CASCLAGDDSGELFF
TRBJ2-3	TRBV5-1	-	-	TGCGCCAGCAGCTTGGGCGTAGATACGCAGTATTTT	CASSLGVDTQYF
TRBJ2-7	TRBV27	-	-	TGTGCCAGCAGTTTAGTGGGGGGCTCCTACGAGCAGTACTTC	CASSLVGGSYEQYF
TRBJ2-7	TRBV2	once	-	TGTGCCAGCAGCGAAGAGACAGGTTGGGACTCCTACGAGCAGTACTTC	CASSEETGWDSYEQYF
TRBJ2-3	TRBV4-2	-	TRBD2	TGTGCCAGCAGCCAAACTTTAGCGGGAGGAAGGGTAGATACGCAGTATTTT	CASSQTLAGGRVDTQYF
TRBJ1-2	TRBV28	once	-	TGTGCCAGCAGTTTAATGGACGGCGGAGGGAACTATGGCTACACCTTC	CASSLMDGGGNYGYTF
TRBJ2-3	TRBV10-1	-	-	TGCGCCAGCAGTGATGCGGCCCCCGGGAATACGCAGTATTTT	CASSDAAPGNTQYF
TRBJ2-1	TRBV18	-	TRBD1	TGTGCCAGCTCCCCGAGACAGGGAGCCTACAATGAGCAGTTCTTC	CASSPRQGAYNEQFF
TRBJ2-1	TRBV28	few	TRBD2	TGTGCCAGCAGTTCCCGGACTAGCGGGAGAGGGAATGAGCAGTTCTTC	CASSSRTSGRGNEQFF
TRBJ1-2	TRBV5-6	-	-	TGTGCCAGCAGCTTGCTCCCTAGCGGGGGGGACTCTAACTATGGCTACACCTTC	CASSLLPSGGDSNYGYTF
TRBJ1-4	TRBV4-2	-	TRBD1	TGTGCCAGCAGCCAAGACTCAGGGGGCGAAAAACTGTTTTTT	CASSQDSGGEKLFF
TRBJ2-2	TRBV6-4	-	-	TGTGCCAGCAGCCCAACTGGGGGCGAGGCCACCGGGGAGCTGTTTTTT	CASSPTGGEATGELFF
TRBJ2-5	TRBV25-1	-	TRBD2	TGTGCCACTCAAACGGGACTAGCGGGAGGGCCCACTCAAGAGACCCAGTACTTC	CATQTGLAGGPTQETQYF
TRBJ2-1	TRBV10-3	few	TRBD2	TGTGCCATCAGCGGACTAGCGGGGAACTACAATGAGCAGTTCTTC	CAISGLAGNYNEQFF
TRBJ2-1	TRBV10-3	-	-	TGTGCCACGAAGCGGGTCGAGAATGAGCAGTTCTTC	CATKRVENEQFF
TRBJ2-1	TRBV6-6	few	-	TGTGCCAGCAGTCTACGGCGGTTAGGCAATGAGCAGTTCTTC	CASSLRRLGNEQFF
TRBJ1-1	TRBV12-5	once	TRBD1	TGTGCTAGTGGTTTGCCAACGGACGGGGACAGGAGCAACACTGAAGCTTTCTTT	CASGLPTDGDRSNTEAFF
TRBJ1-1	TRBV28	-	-	TGTGCCAGCAGTTTAAGGGGTGGCGCTGAAGCTTTCTTT	CASSLRGGAEAFF
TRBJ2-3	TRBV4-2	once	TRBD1	TGTGCCAGCAGCCAAGAAGTTGACAGGGGGCAAGATACGCAGTATTTT	CASSQEVDRGQDTQYF
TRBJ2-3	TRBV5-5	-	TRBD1	TGTGCCAGCAGCCTGACAGGGTTGGTCACAGATACGCAGTATTTT	CASSLTGLVTDTQYF
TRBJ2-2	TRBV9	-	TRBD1	TGTGCCAGCAGCGCACCCAGGGGGTCGAGCACCGGGGAGCTGTTTTTT	CASSAPRGSSTGELFF
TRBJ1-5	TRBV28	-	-	TGTGCCAGCAGTAAGGGGTTATGGAATCAGCCCCAGCATTTT	CASSKGLWNQPQHF
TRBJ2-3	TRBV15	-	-	TGTGCCACCAGCAGAGATCTCGGGGATACGCAGTATTTT	CATSRDLGDTQYF
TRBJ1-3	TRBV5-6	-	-	TGTGCCAGCACCGGGAATGCCACCATATATTTT	CASTGNATIYF
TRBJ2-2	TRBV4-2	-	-	TGTGCCAGCAGCCAGCCGGCGGGGCGGTGGGTGACCGGGGAGCTGTTTTTT	CASSQPAGRWVTGELFF
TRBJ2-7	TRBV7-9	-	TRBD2	TGTGCCAGCAGCCCCGCGGCAGGACTAGCGGGAGGCTCCTACGAGCAGTACTTC	CASSPAAGLAGGSYEQYF
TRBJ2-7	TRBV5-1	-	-	TGCGCCAGCAGCTTGACTTGTAAATACGAGCAGTACTTC	CASSLTCKYEQYF
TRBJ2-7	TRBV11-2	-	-	TGTGCCAGCAGCAAAAGGGACTCAGGAGTGGGGTACCCCTCCTACGAGCAGTACTTC	CASSKRDSGVGYPSYEQYF
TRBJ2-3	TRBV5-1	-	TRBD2	TGCGCCAGCAGCGTACGGGAGGGCCAGACAGATACGCAGTATTTT	CASSVREGQTDTQYF
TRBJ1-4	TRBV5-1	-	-	TGCGCCAGCAGTCACGACCTAACAGGGTTTTCTAATGAAAAACTGTTTTTT	CASSHDLTGFSNEKLFF
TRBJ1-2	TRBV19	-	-	TGTGCCAGGGTAGGGAGGCATGGCTACACCTTC	CARVGRHGYTF
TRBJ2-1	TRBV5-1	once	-	TGCGCCAGCAGCATAGCGGAGTCCTACAATGAGCAGTTCTTC	CASSIAESYNEQFF
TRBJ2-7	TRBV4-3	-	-	TGCGCCAGCAGCCAAGATACATACGAGCAGTACTTC	CASSQDTYEQYF